A selection of T cell receptor beta chains follows, all from one sample in a study of cytomegalovirus exposure and HLA in healthy donors. Sequenced by immunoSEQ multiplex PCR; TCRdb stores in-frame clones only, minus some. The sample lists about 100,000 clones; roughly 95% were seen once. The sequencing input was PBMCs. These receptor sequences come from a woman aged 18-29 years in good health and CMV-seronegative. Both conserved end residues are part of each CDR3. Fields, in order: D gene, J gene, V gene, clone size, CDR3 protein, CDR3 DNA. D genes are given only for firm matches. For some rows the clone size is stated as once, few or many, or as a class when expanded; others skip it.

TRBD1,TRBJ1-5,TRBV19,NA,CASSPGGNSNQPQHF,TGTGCCAGTAGTCCAGGGGGGAATAGCAATCAGCCCCAGCATTTT
TRBD1,TRBJ2-7,TRBV7-9,NA,CASTPRGQGFDEQYF,TGTGCCAGCACCCCCCGGGGACAGGGTTTCGACGAGCAGTACTTC
TRBD1,TRBJ2-7,TRBV2,NA,CASRGRDRLYEQYF,TGTGCCAGCAGGGGGCGGGACAGGTTATACGAGCAGTACTTC
NA,TRBJ2-1,TRBV6-5,NA,CASSYPPQYNEQFF,TGTGCCAGCAGTTACCCCCCCCAGTACAATGAGCAGTTCTTC
NA,TRBJ1-2,TRBV19,NA,CASSIDLRAAYGYTF,TGTGCCAGTAGTATAGATCTGCGGGCCGCCTATGGCTACACCTTC
NA,TRBJ2-7,TRBV4-1,NA,CASSQDLQGNNEQYF,TGCGCCAGCAGCCAAGATCTCCAGGGTAACAACGAGCAGTACTTC
TRBD2,TRBJ2-1,TRBV11-3,NA,CASSLAGTSGGARQFF,TGTGCCAGCAGCTTGGCCGGGACTAGCGGGGGGGCCCGTCAGTTCTTC
TRBD2,TRBJ2-3,TRBV9,NA,CASSTSLQASGSGTDTQYF,TGTGCCAGCAGCACATCACTCCAGGCTAGCGGGAGTGGGACAGATACGCAGTATTTT
NA,TRBJ1-2,TRBV25-1,NA,CASSVRGYGYTF,TGTGCCAGCAGTGTAAGGGGTTATGGCTACACCTTC
NA,TRBJ2-7,TRBV29-1,NA,CSVGGASSYEQYF,TGCAGCGTTGGTGGGGCGAGCTCCTACGAGCAGTACTTC
TRBD2,TRBJ2-5,TRBV6-1,NA,CASIPSGGAQTQYF,TGTGCCAGCATCCCTTCGGGGGGGGCTCAGACCCAGTACTTC
TRBD1,TRBJ2-2,TRBV19,NA,CASADREVVWGTGELFF,TGTGCCAGCGCCGACAGGGAAGTGGTTTGGGGGACCGGGGAGCTGTTTTTT
NA,TRBJ1-2,TRBV7-9,NA,CASSSTGLGYGYTF,TGTGCCAGCAGTTCTACAGGGTTGGGCTATGGCTACACCTTC
NA,TRBJ2-1,TRBV29-1,NA,CSVDFGYNEQFF,TGCAGCGTTGACTTCGGGTACAATGAGCAGTTCTTC
NA,TRBJ1-4,TRBV25-1,NA,CASSVGEAWGEKLFF,TGTGCCAGCAGTGTTGGGGAGGCTTGGGGTGAAAAACTGTTTTTT
TRBD2,TRBJ2-3,TRBV6-4,NA,CASSDSAGAGGTDTQYF,TGTGCCAGCAGTGACTCCGCAGGAGCGGGAGGTACAGATACGCAGTATTTT
NA,TRBJ1-6,TRBV2,NA,CASTGVANNSPLHF,TGTGCCAGCACAGGGGTCGCCAATAATTCACCCCTCCACTTT
NA,TRBJ2-2,TRBV25-1,NA,CASSDARVNTGELFF,TGTGCCAGCAGTGATGCCAGGGTAAACACCGGGGAGCTGTTTTTT
TRBD1,TRBJ1-5,TRBV7-2,NA,CASSRGQGLYQPQHF,TGTGCCAGCAGCCGGGGACAGGGTCTATATCAGCCCCAGCATTTT
NA,TRBJ2-5,TRBV7-6,NA,CASSLAPETQYF,TGTGCCAGCAGCTTGGCCCCAGAGACCCAGTACTTC
TRBD2,TRBJ2-1,TRBV5-4,NA,CASSLMGLAADEQFF,TGTGCCAGCAGCTTGATGGGACTAGCGGCAGATGAGCAGTTCTTC
NA,TRBJ2-7,TRBV2,NA,CASSLYEQYF,TGTGCCAGCAGTTTATACGAGCAGTACTTC
NA,TRBJ2-7,TRBV6-6,NA,CASQGAYEQYF,TGTGCCAGCCAAGGGGCCTACGAGCAGTACTTC
TRBD2,TRBJ2-1,TRBV6-1,NA,CASSGGLAVESYNEQFF,TGTGCCAGCAGTGGAGGTCTAGCGGTCGAATCCTACAATGAGCAGTTCTTC
NA,TRBJ2-1,TRBV27,NA,CASSLNYPSSYNEQFF,TGTGCCAGCAGTTTAAACTACCCGAGCTCCTACAATGAGCAGTTCTTC
TRBD2,TRBJ2-7,TRBV18,NA,CASSPLLGLAGGYEQYF,TGTGCCAGCTCACCCCTCTTGGGGCTAGCGGGGGGATACGAGCAGTACTTC
TRBD2,TRBJ2-3,TRBV4-2,NA,CASSQASGTQYF,TGTGCCAGCAGCCAGGCTAGCGGTACGCAGTATTTT
TRBD2,TRBJ2-5,TRBV19,NA,CASGRGGHFETQYF,TGTGCCAGTGGGCGGGGGGGCCATTTCGAGACCCAGTACTTC
NA,TRBJ1-3,TRBV28,NA,CASSPTVPSGNTIYF,TGTGCCAGCAGTCCTACCGTCCCCTCTGGAAACACCATATATTTT
NA,TRBJ2-7,TRBV2,NA,CASTETPAGLPDEQYF,TGTGCCAGCACTGAAACCCCGGCGGGACTCCCCGACGAGCAGTACTTC
TRBD1,TRBJ1-1,TRBV7-3,few,CASSLGTENTEAFF,TGTGCCAGCAGCTTAGGGACAGAGAACACTGAAGCTTTCTTT
TRBD1,TRBJ2-7,TRBV9,NA,CASSVDGQGTTYEQYF,TGTGCCAGCAGCGTAGACGGACAGGGGACCACCTACGAGCAGTACTTC
TRBD1,TRBJ2-7,TRBV19,NA,CASSPGTGTYEQYF,TGTGCCAGTAGTCCCGGGACAGGAACCTACGAGCAGTACTTC
TRBD2,TRBJ2-2,TRBV7-8,NA,CASSFLPTSENTGELFF,TGTGCCAGCAGCTTCTTGCCGACTAGCGAGAACACCGGGGAGCTGTTTTTT
NA,TRBJ2-7,TRBV10-3,NA,CAIRDPTGHYEQYF,TGTGCCATCAGGGACCCGACAGGCCACTACGAGCAGTACTTC
NA,TRBJ1-4,TRBV7-6,NA,CASSLVLHPATNEKLFF,TGTGCCAGCAGCTTAGTCCTCCATCCGGCAACTAATGAAAAACTGTTTTTT
NA,TRBJ2-1,TRBV5-1,once,CASSLQGPSYNEQFF,TGCGCCAGCAGCTTACAGGGCCCCTCCTACAATGAGCAGTTCTTC
NA,TRBJ2-6,TRBV29-1,once,CSVRGSGGGVNVLTF,TGCAGCGTTCGAGGTTCGGGTGGCGGGGTCAACGTCCTGACTTTC
NA,TRBJ2-2,TRBV25-1,NA,CASRGRSNTGELFF,TGTGCCAGCAGGGGCCGTTCGAACACCGGGGAGCTGTTTTTT
NA,TRBJ1-1,TRBV27,NA,CASSTGQMNTEAFF,TGTGCCAGCAGTACCGGACAGATGAACACTGAAGCTTTCTTT
TRBD1,TRBJ1-6,TRBV5-4,NA,CASSWETGNSPLHF,TGTGCCAGCAGCTGGGAGACAGGGAATTCACCCCTCCACTTT
TRBD1,TRBJ2-7,TRBV6-1,NA,CASSPLLTGVGQYF,TGTGCCAGCAGTCCCCTCCTTACAGGGGTCGGGCAGTACTTC
NA,TRBJ1-2,TRBV19,NA,CASSIEPDGRRGYTF,TGTGCCAGTAGTATAGAGCCCGACGGGAGAAGGGGCTACACCTTC
NA,TRBJ1-5,TRBV19,NA,CASSMWGGANNQPQHF,TGTGCCAGTAGTATGTGGGGAGGCGCGAACAATCAGCCCCAGCATTTT
TRBD2,TRBJ2-5,TRBV7-9,NA,CASSQTSGVQETQYF,TGTGCCAGCAGCCAAACTAGCGGGGTTCAAGAGACCCAGTACTTC
NA,TRBJ2-2,TRBV7-6,once,CASSLGAGWTGELFF,TGTGCCAGCAGCTTAGGGGCAGGGTGGACCGGGGAGCTGTTTTTT
NA,TRBJ2-6,TRBV19,once,CASSIGGRANVLTF,TGTGCCAGTAGTATTGGAGGGAGGGCCAACGTCCTGACTTTC
NA,TRBJ2-7,TRBV18,NA,CASSPPGSLSLDEQYF,TGTGCCAGCTCACCACCCGGGTCTCTTTCTTTAGACGAGCAGTACTTC
NA,TRBJ1-2,TRBV6-5,few,CASTGLAGGGYTF,TGTGCCAGCACCGGATTAGCGGGCGGAGGCTACACCTTC
NA,TRBJ1-5,TRBV18,NA,CASSQVQGHQPQHF,TGTGCCAGCTCACAGGTCCAGGGGCATCAGCCCCAGCATTTT
NA,TRBJ2-7,TRBV7-4,NA,CASSSLNGQNYEQYF,TGTGCCAGCAGCTCGCTTAACGGTCAAAACTACGAGCAGTACTTC
TRBD2,TRBJ2-7,TRBV13,NA,CASSLGSGLAVHEQYF,TGTGCCAGCAGCTTAGGCTCCGGACTAGCTGTCCACGAGCAGTACTTC